The TCR beta chain under discussion was sequenced for a study of cytomegalovirus exposure and HLA in healthy donors. In the study overall: The study placed about four fifths of its approximately 400 genotyped donors in the Caucasian-associated ancestry cluster. Study-level points and caveats: A later analysis associated 15,000 or so TCR beta sequences with HLA alleles at a 0.05 false discovery rate.

The PCR had 60 Vbeta and 13 Jbeta primers. As originally analysed: In a later analysis, the count reached some 73 million unique TCR beta chains, with about 11 million shared. Generated by immunoSEQ multiplex PCR, the TCRdb table keeps only in-frame clones and is missing some. The DNA gave D and trimming, while V, J and clone size come from that table. The repertoire includes about 170,000 clones, roughly 70% of them detected once, and less than 1.6% sits in the top ten. Worth noting for this clone: The antigen remains undetermined.

The clonotype originates from a girl aged 5-17 years in good health and CMV-seronegative. Sequencing used PBMCs.

The DNA of the CDR3 is TGTGCCAGCAGCTCGGCGGGTACTAACTATGGCTACACCTTC. This sequence encodes CASSSAGTNYGYTF. The V call is TRBV5-6, the J call TRBJ1-2; D unresolved. V gave up 3 bases and J gave up 0 bases, with 9 bases separating them. Germline V lookup: CDR1 SGHDT, CDR2 YYEEEE. The CDR3 runs to 14 residues.